This T cell receptor beta chain originates from a study of shared clonotypes between healthy human individuals. Every donor was a Caucasian adult from Nashville, Tennessee. Naive CD4+ cells were CD45RA-selected; the remaining cells were memory. Deep was the level used in running the assay. Data came from immunoSEQ multiplex PCR; TCRdb stores just in-frame clones and leaves some out. Among about 600,000 clones listed, around 97% were seen once. V lost 6 bases and J 3 bases, leaving 19 bases between the germline ends. This CDR3 comprises 16 residues. Germline V gives CDR1 LGHNA, CDR2 YNFKEQ. Sequenced: naive CD4+ T cells sorted from blood. As to subset: CD45RA+ positively selected. The clonotype was recovered from a woman aged 25 to 39 in good health. The chain joins TRBV4-2 to TRBJ2-3, with D possibly being TRBD1 or TRBD2 (5 bases each). CDR3 sequence: CASRGVRGRETDTQYF. The CDR3 coding sequence is TGTGCCAGCAGAGGGGTTCGGGGAAGAGAGACAGATACGCAGTATTTT.